This TCR beta chain was retrieved from a study of T cells in Graves' hyperthyroidism and ophthalmopathy. From RNA transcripts, TCR beta CDR3 regions were amplified. In the first-round RT-PCR of the TCR CDR3, the HTBI primer set was used. TCRdb reprocessed the multiplex PCR reads via MiXCR and lists one record per CDR3 protein. This sample has 550,000 to 700,000 distinct CDR3 sequences; 35% to 55% occur once, and the top ten carry around 20%. This clonotype was picked up many times. Germline V gene sequence: CDR1 SQVTM, CDR2 ANQGSEA. The germline V and J ends were trimmed by 2 bases and 7 bases, with 9 bases remaining between them. The CDR3 spans 11 residues.

The TCR comes from an adult woman with Graves' disease, either hyperthyroidism or ophthalmopathy (not recorded which). The rearrangement uses TRBV29-1 and TRBJ2-7; no clear D gene. The sample consisted of peripheral blood or thyroid tissue (not recorded which). The CDR3 loop reads CSVEYRLEQYF. DNA of the CDR3: TGCAGCGTTGAATACCGGTTGGAGCAGTACTTC.